Listed below are T cell receptor beta chains from one sample, sequenced in a study of cytomegalovirus exposure and HLA in healthy donors. Some clones are missing from TCRdb's copy, which holds only in-frame ones; the method was immunoSEQ multiplex PCR. The table lists 150,000 to 200,000 clones, roughly 80% of them singletons. Specimen: PBMCs. The receptors originated from a female donor in good health and CMV-seronegative. Both conserved end residues are part of each CDR3. The order of the fields is V gene, clone size, J gene, CDR3 length, D gene, CDR3 protein, CDR3 DNA. The D gene is left open where the match is weak. Not every row has a clone size; where given, it reads once, few, many or a size class.

TRBV2,.,TRBJ2-5,17,.,CASSEILGGGIQETQYF,TGTGCCAGCAGTGAGATTTTAGGGGGGGGGATTCAAGAGACCCAGTACTTC
TRBV30,few,TRBJ1-1,13,.,CAWSQGLGTEAFF,TGTGCCTGGAGTCAGGGGTTAGGCACTGAAGCTTTCTTT
TRBV29-1,few,TRBJ2-3,11,.,CSVNREGTQYF,TGCAGCGTTAACAGGGAGGGTACGCAGTATTTT
TRBV2,.,TRBJ1-5,13,.,CASRDSFDQPQHF,TGTGCCAGCAGGGACAGCTTCGATCAGCCCCAGCATTTT
TRBV9,.,TRBJ2-1,14,.,CASSVSGRMDEQFF,TGTGCCAGCAGCGTGTCGGGGAGAATGGATGAGCAGTTCTTC
TRBV7-3,.,TRBJ2-1,15,.,CASSPSGGSYNEQFF,TGTGCCAGCTCCCCCTCCGGGGGAAGCTACAATGAGCAGTTCTTC
TRBV7-2,few,TRBJ2-1,15,TRBD2,CASSPPGTSNNEQFF,TGTGCCAGCAGCCCCCCCGGGACTAGCAACAATGAGCAGTTCTTC
TRBV9,.,TRBJ2-7,13,.,CASSVAPGGAQYF,TGTGCCAGCAGCGTAGCTCCGGGTGGAGCCCAGTACTTC
TRBV7-9,.,TRBJ1-2,13,TRBD1,CASRRAGTDGYTF,TGTGCCAGCAGGAGGGCCGGGACAGATGGCTACACCTTC
TRBV30,.,TRBJ1-3,14,.,CAWSVARGGNTIYF,TGTGCCTGGAGTGTAGCCAGGGGTGGAAACACCATATATTTT
TRBV11-2,.,TRBJ2-2,16,.,CASSPGVSGNTGELFF,TGTGCCAGCAGCCCAGGGGTTAGTGGGAACACCGGGGAGCTGTTTTTT
TRBV5-6,few,TRBJ2-1,15,TRBD2,CASSMPSGWGNEQFF,TGTGCCAGCAGCATGCCTAGCGGGTGGGGCAATGAGCAGTTCTTC
TRBV9,once,TRBJ2-7,13,.,CASSRDSAYEQYF,TGTGCCAGCAGCCGGGACTCCGCCTACGAGCAGTACTTC